Presented here are 18 T cell receptor beta chains from one specimen sequenced in a study of cytomegalovirus exposure and HLA in healthy donors. PCR primers comprised 60 Vbeta and 13 Jbeta primers. Here immunoSEQ multiplex PCR was the method, and the copy in TCRdb shows in-frame clones only, minus some. The sample includes approximately 180,000 clones, roughly 80% of them seen just once. Material for sequencing was PBMCs. Receptors were obtained from a woman aged 18-35 years in good health and CMV-seronegative.

As to this clone: Other nucleotide sequences from this sample produce the same CDR3. The V gene is TRBV7-2, the J gene TRBJ2-7; 7 nucleotides agree with TRBD2. V trimming: 0 bases; J trimming: 2 bases; junction bases outside the gene matches: 1. Germline loops: CDR1 SGHTA, CDR2 FQGNSA. This CDR3 is built from 14 residues. Here the CDR3 DNA reads TGTGCCAGCAGCTTAGCGGGAGGGCCCTACGAGCAGTACTTC. Translating gives CASSLAGGPYEQYF.

Here the CDR3 DNA reads TGCGCCAGCAGCACGGCATGGACAGACCAAGAGACCCAGTACTTC. Protein: CASSTAWTDQETQYF. The chain recombines TRBV4-3 with TRBJ2-5; TRBD1 might be the D (6 bases). The CDR3 has 15 amino acids. The germline V gene has CDR1 LGHNA and CDR2 YSLEER. Trimming stripped 5 bases from V and 0 bases from J, with 13 bases between.

The gene calls are TRBV6-5 and TRBJ2-7, with TRBD1 matching over 8 bases. The CDR3 has 16 residues. V lost 0 bases and J lost 6; bases outside the gene matches: 10. Germline CDR1 and CDR2: MNHEY and SVGAGI. The CDR3 region has the DNA TGTGCCAGCAGTTACTCGAGAGTGCCAGGGGGCGGCGAGCAGTACTTC. It encodes CASSYSRVPGGGEQYF.

The chain employs TRBV7-8 and TRBJ2-1; D may be TRBD1 (6 bases). The length of the CDR3 is 15 residues. The germline V gene has CDR1 SGHVS and CDR2 FQNEAQ. Trimming removed 5 bases from V and 5 bases from J, with 16 bases in between. DNA of the CDR3: TGTGCCAGCAGCCCCGCAGGGGCGAATGACAATGAGCAGTTCTTC. This encodes CASSPAGANDNEQFF. Variable domain in full (rest from reference TRBV7-8 and TRBJ2-1): GAGVSQSPRYKVAKRGQDVALRCDPISGHVSLFWYQQALGQGPEFLTYFQNEAQLDKSGLPSDRFFAERPEGSVSTLKIQRTQQEDSAVYLCASSPAGANDNEQFFGPGTRLTVL.

V and J are TRBV28 and TRBJ2-7, with 13 bases matching TRBD2. Germline trimming cut 7 bases from V and 3 bases from J; bases unmatched to any gene: 12. The CDR3 has 17 residues. Germline V lookup: CDR1 MDHEN, CDR2 SYDVKM. CDR3 sequence reads: CASKPRGLAGTIYEQYV. The CDR3 nucleotides are TGTGCCAGCAAACCTAGGGGACTAGCGGGAACGATCTACGAGCAGTACGTC.

The chain recombines TRBV19 with TRBJ1-2, with TRBD1 matching over 8 bases. V dropped 5 bases and J dropped 5; count of bases not matched to a gene: 4. Germline V gives CDR1 LNHDA, CDR2 SQIVND (reference sequence). CDR3 size: 13 residues. CDR3: CASSLTGEYGYTF. The CDR3 coding sequence is TGTGCCAGTAGTTTGACAGGGGAATATGGCTACACCTTC. Supplemented by reference TRBV19 and TRBJ1-2, the full variable domain reads DGGITQSPKYLFRKEGQNVTLSCEQNLNHDAMYWYRQDPGQGLRLIYYSQIVNDFQKGDIAEGYSVSREKKESFPLTVTSAQKNPTAFYLCASSLTGEYGYTFGSGTRLTVV.

The chain combines TRBV28 with TRBJ2-3, with 9 bases fitting TRBD2. Trimming at V came to 2 bases and at J to 3 bases, leaving 3 bases not matched to a gene. Germline CDR1 is MDHEN and CDR2 is SYDVKM. The CDR3 is 15 amino acids. The CDR3 loop reads CASSLGGGGTDTQYF. CDR3 DNA: TGTGCCAGCAGTTTAGGCGGGGGGGGGACAGATACGCAGTATTTT.

This chain links TRBV28 with TRBJ1-1; 10 nucleotides line up with TRBD1. The CDR3 spans 16 residues. Trimming at V came to 2 bases and at J to 0 bases, leaving 3 bases not matched to a gene. The germline gives CDR1 MDHEN, CDR2 SYDVKM. The CDR3: CASSLDRGHMNTEAFF. In DNA form, the CDR3 reads TGTGCCAGCAGTTTAGACAGGGGGCATATGAACACTGAAGCTTTCTTT. Drawing the rest from reference TRBV28 and TRBJ1-1, the complete variable domain is DVKVTQSSRYLVKRTGEKVFLECVQDMDHENMFWYRQDPGLGLRLIYFSYDVKMKEKGDIPEGYSVSREKKERFSLILESASTNQTSMYLCASSLDRGHMNTEAFFGQGTRLTVV.

CDR3 bases: TGTGCCAGCAGCTCAACGGGGTTGCTGTTTTTT. Translated, it gives CASSSTGLLFF. J is TRBJ1-4 and V is TRBV5-6; D unresolved. CDR1 SGHDT and CDR2 YYEEEE come from the germline V gene. The CDR3 consists of 11 residues. V was pared by 3 bases and J by 14 bases, with 11 bases between.

This clone was recorded a few times. The chain couples TRBV12-5 to TRBJ1-1, with TRBD1 matching 7 bases. Germline CDR1 and CDR2: LGHNT and FRNRAP. The CDR3 extends over 14 amino acids. V lost 7 bases to trimming and J lost 4 bases; unmatched junction nucleotides: 9. The CDR3: CASVTDRAVTEAFF. For the CDR3, the DNA is TGTGCTAGTGTTACTGACAGGGCGGTCACTGAAGCTTTCTTT.

This rearrangement joins TRBV7-2 to TRBJ2-6, with unresolved D. This CDR3 is built from 19 residues. Trimming left V 3 bases short and J 0 bases short, with 18 bases between. Per germline, CDR1 SGHTA and CDR2 FQGNSA. This chain's CDR3 is CASSFVAGSILSGANVLTF. CDR3 in DNA: TGTGCCAGCAGCTTCGTCGCAGGCAGCATTCTCTCTGGGGCCAACGTCCTGACTTTC.

In its sample, this clone was seen a few times. The V call is TRBV29-1, the J call TRBJ1-2, with TRBD1 matching over 7 bases. This CDR3 has 11 residues. The germline V gene has CDR1 SQVTM and CDR2 ANQGSEA. Losses at the gene ends were 7 bases for V and 8 bases for J; bases not matched to a gene: 7. The DNA for the CDR3 is TGCAGCGGTCAAACAGGGGACGGCTACACCTTC. Its protein is CSGQTGDGYTF.

This CDR3 is CASSPAEVAGYGYTF. The CDR3 DNA reads TGTGCCAGCTCACCCGCGGAAGTGGCGGGGTATGGCTACACCTTC. The V gene is TRBV18, the J gene TRBJ1-2; D gene unclear. Trimming removed 3 bases from V and 5 bases from J, with 16 bases in between. Germline V gives CDR1 KGHSH, CDR2 LQKENI. This CDR3 has 15 amino acids. The variable domain in full, completed from reference TRBV18 and TRBJ1-2, reads NAGVMQNPRHLVRRRGQEARLRCSPMKGHSHVYWYRQLPEEGLKFMVYLQKENIIDESGMPKERFSAEFPKEGPSILRIQQVVRGDSAAYFCASSPAEVAGYGYTFGSGTRLTVV.

The chain recombines TRBV2 with TRBJ2-5; D remains unclear. Germline-derived CDR1 and CDR2 are SNHLY and FYNNEI. Trimming removed 9 bases from V and 2 bases from J, with 13 bases in between. This CDR3 is 13 amino acids long. The CDR3 nucleotides are TGTGCCAGTACCCGAGAGTCTCAAGAGACCCAGTACTTC. It yields the protein CASTRESQETQYF.

With regard to this clone: The identical CDR3 is also encoded by other nucleotide sequences in the sample. This rearrangement joins TRBV9 to TRBJ1-5; 9 nucleotides line up with TRBD1. The CDR3 consists of 14 residues. CDR1 and CDR2 (germline): SGDLS, YYNGEE. V shed 0 bases and J 7 bases; nucleotides not matched to a gene: 2. The CDR3 region has the DNA TGTGCCAGCAGCGTAGGACAGGGGGGCCAGCCCCAGCATTTT. Translation: CASSVGQGGQPQHF.

V and J are TRBV5-6 and TRBJ2-7; D may be TRBD2 (5 bases). The CDR3 runs to 16 residues. CDR1 is SGHDT, CDR2 YYEEEE, per germline. Trimming cost V 2 bases and J 0 bases, with 15 bases left between them. CDR3 protein: CASSLPSWGSSYEQYV. CDR3 sequence (DNA): TGTGCCAGCAGCTTACCTAGCTGGGGATCCTCCTACGAGCAGTACGTC.

The chain is built from TRBV11-3 and TRBJ2-1; 14 bases fit TRBD2. The CDR3 spans 17 residues. Unmatched junction bases numbered 7, after V lost 4 bases and J lost 5 bases. In germline, CDR1 is SGHNT, CDR2 YENEEA. Here the CDR3 DNA reads TGTGCCAGCAGCTCATCCGGGACTAGCGGGAGACACAATGAGCAGTTCTTC. Amino acids: CASSSSGTSGRHNEQFF.

The genes are TRBV7-9 and TRBJ2-2, with a tentative D call TRBD1 (8 bases). CDR1 and CDR2 (germline): SEHNR, FQNEAQ (reference sequence). CDR3 length: 16 amino acids. The V end lost 5 bases, the J end lost 0 bases, and 13 bases lay between the germline ends. CDR3 sequence reads: CASSHRGGPNTGELFF. Here the CDR3 DNA reads TGTGCCAGCAGCCACAGGGGGGGTCCGAACACCGGGGAGCTGTTTTTT.